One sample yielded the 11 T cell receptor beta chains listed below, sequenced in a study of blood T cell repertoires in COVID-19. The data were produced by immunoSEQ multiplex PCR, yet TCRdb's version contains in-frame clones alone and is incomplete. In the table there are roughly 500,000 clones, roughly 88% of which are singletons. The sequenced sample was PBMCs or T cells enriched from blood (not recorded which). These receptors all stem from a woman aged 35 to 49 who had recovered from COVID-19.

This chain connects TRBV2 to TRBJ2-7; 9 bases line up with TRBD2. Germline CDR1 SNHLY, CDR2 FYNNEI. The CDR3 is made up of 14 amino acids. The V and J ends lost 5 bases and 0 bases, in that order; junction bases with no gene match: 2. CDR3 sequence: CASSRSGSSYEQYF. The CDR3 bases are TGTGCCAGCAGTCGTAGCGGGAGCTCCTACGAGCAGTACTTC.

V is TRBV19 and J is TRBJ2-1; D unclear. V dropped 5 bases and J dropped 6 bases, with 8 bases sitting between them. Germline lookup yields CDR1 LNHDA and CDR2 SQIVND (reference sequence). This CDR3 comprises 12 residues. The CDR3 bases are TGTGCCAGTAGTCAGTCTCTCAATGAGCAGTTCTTC. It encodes CASSQSLNEQFF.

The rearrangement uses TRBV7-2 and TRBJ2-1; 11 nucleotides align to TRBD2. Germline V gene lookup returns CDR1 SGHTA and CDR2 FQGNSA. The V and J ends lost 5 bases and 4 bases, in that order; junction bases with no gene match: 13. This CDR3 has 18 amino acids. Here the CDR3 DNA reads TGTGCCAGCAGCGATAGGCCGGGGACTAGCGGATTATACAATGAGCAGTTCTTC. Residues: CASSDRPGTSGLYNEQFF.

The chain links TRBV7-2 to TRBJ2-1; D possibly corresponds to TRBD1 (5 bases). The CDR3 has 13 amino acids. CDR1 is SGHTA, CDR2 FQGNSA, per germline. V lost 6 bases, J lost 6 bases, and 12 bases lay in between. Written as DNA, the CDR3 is TGTGCCAGCAGACAGACCGACAGCAATGAGCAGTTCTTC. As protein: CASRQTDSNEQFF.

CDR3 region: CASSVELRSGEQYF. The DNA for the CDR3 is TGTGCCAGCAGCGTAGAGTTGAGATCCGGCGAGCAGTACTTC. This sequence joins TRBV9 and TRBJ2-7; D is undetermined. The CDR3 is 14 residues long. Germline-derived CDR1 and CDR2 are SGDLS and YYNGEE. V dropped 0 bases and J dropped 6 bases, with 13 bases sitting between them.

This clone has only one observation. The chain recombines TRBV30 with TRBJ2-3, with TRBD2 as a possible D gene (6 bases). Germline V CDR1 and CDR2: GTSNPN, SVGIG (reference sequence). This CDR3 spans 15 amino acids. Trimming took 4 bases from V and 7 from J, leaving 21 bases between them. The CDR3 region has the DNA TGTGCCTGGAATTCCCGGGACTGGCTTAAGTATACGCAGTATTTT. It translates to CAWNSRDWLKYTQYF.

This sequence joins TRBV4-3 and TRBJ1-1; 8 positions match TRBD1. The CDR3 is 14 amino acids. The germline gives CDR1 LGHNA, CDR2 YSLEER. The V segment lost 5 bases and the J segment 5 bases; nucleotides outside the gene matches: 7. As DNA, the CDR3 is TGCGCCAGCAGCTCCGGGACAGGACTAACTGAAGCTTTCTTT. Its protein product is CASSSGTGLTEAFF.

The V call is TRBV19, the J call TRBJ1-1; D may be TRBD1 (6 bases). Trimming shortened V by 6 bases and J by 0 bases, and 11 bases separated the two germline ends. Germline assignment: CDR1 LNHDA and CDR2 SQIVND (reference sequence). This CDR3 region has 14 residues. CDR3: CASSHRVLNTEAFF. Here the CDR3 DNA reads TGTGCCAGTAGCCACAGGGTTCTGAACACTGAAGCTTTCTTT.

The CDR3 sequence: CASGRLGLVPNEQFF. The CDR3, as DNA: TGTGCTAGTGGGAGACTAGGACTAGTCCCCAATGAGCAGTTCTTC. This chain uses TRBV12-5 with TRBJ2-1, with 7 bases lining up with TRBD2. V lost 6 bases and J lost 6; bases outside the gene matches: 11. Germline CDR1 LGHNT, CDR2 FRNRAP. The CDR3 is 15 residues long.

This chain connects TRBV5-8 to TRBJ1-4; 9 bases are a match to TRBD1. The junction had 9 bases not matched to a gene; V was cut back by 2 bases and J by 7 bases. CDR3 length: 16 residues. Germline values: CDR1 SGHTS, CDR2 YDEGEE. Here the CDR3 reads CASSLGDDRGAEKLFF. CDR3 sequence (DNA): TGTGCCAGCAGCTTAGGAGATGACAGGGGGGCTGAAAAACTGTTTTTT.

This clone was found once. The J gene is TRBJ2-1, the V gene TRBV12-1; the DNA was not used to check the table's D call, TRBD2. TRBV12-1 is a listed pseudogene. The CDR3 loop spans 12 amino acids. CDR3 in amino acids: CASSSPPDEQFF. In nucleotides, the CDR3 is TGTGCCAGCAGCTCCCCCCCGGATGAGCAGTTCTTC.